The sequence of this T cell receptor (beta chain) was determined in a study of cytomegalovirus exposure and HLA in healthy donors. Use of 60 Vbeta and 13 Jbeta primers characterized the PCR. Assay: immunoSEQ multiplex PCR; the TCRdb copy retains only in-frame clones and omits some. The repertoire has around 110,000 clones, around 66% of them found once; the top ten carry more than 6.5%. There are 15 residues in the CDR3. Germline loops: CDR1 SGDLS, CDR2 YYNGEE. V was trimmed by 4 bases and J by 3 bases, leaving 16 bases between them. The TCR was taken from a woman in her forties in good health and CMV-seropositive. This sequence joins TRBV9 and TRBJ1-1; D is possibly TRBD1 (5 bases). Sequencing was done on a sample of PBMCs. The CDR3 DNA reads as TGTGCCAGCAGCCCCCCTCCGGGGGGAGACACTGAAGCTTTCTTT. Residues: CASSPPPGGDTEAFF.